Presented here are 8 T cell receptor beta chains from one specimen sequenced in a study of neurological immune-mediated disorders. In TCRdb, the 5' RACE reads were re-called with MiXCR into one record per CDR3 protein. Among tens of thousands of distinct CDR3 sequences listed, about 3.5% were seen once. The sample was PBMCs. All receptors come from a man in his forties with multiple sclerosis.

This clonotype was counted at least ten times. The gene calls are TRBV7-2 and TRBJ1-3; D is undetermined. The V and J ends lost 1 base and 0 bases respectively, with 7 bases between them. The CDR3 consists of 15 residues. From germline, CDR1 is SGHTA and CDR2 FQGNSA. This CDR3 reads CASSLGEASGNTIYF. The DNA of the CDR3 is TGTGCCAGCAGCTTAGGGGAGGCCTCTGGAAACACCATATATTTT. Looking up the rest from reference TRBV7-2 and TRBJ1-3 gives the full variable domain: GAGVSQSPSNKVTEKGKDVELRCDPISGHTALYWYRQSLGQGLEFLIYFQGNSAPDKSGLPSDRFSAERTGGSVSTLTIQRTQQEDSAVYLCASSLGEASGNTIYFGEGSWLTVV.

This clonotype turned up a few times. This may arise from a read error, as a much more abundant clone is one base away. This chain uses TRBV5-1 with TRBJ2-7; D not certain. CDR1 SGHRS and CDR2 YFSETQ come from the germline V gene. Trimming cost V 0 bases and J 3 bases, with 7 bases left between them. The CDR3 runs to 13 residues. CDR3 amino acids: CASSLGKGYEQYF. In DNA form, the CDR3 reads TGCGCCAGCAGCTTGGGAAAGGGCTACGAGCAGTACTTC.

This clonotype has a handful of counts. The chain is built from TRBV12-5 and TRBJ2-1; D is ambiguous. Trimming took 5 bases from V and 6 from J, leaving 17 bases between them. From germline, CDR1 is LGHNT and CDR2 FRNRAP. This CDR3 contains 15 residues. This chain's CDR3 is CASGIRFIKVNEQFF. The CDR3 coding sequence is TGTGCTAGTGGTATACGGTTTATAAAGGTCAATGAGCAGTTCTTC. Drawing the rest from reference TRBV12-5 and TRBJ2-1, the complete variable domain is DARVTQTPRHKVTEMGQEVTMRCQPILGHNTVFWYRQTMMQGLELLAYFRNRAPLDDSGMPKDRFSAEMPDATLATLKIQPSEPRDSAVYFCASGIRFIKVNEQFFGPGTRLTVL.

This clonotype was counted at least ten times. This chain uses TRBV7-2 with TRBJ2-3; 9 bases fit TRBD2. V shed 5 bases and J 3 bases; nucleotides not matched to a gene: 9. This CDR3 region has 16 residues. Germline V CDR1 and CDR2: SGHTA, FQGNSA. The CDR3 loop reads CASSPRAGGRTDTQYF. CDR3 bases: TGTGCCAGCAGCCCAAGGGCGGGGGGGCGGACAGATACGCAGTATTTT.

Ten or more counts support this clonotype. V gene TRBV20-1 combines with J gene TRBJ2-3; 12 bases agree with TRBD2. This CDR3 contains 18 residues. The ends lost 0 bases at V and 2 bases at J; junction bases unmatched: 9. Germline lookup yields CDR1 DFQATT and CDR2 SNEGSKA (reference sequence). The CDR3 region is CSARDSLGLAGPTDTQYF. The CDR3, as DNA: TGCAGTGCTAGAGATTCCCTCGGACTAGCGGGGCCCACAGATACGCAGTATTTT.

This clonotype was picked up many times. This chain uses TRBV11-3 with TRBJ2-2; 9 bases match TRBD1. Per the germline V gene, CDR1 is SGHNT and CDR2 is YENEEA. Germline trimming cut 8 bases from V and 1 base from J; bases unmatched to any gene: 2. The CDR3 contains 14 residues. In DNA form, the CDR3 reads TGTGCCAGCGCGGGACAGGGGAACACCGGGGAGCTGTTTTTT. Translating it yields CASAGQGNTGELFF.

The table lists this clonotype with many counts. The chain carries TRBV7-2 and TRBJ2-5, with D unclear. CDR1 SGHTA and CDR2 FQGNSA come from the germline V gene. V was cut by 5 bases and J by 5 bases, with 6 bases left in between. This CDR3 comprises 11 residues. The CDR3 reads CASSSGETQYF. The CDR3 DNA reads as TGTGCCAGCAGCAGTGGGGAGACCCAGTACTTC.

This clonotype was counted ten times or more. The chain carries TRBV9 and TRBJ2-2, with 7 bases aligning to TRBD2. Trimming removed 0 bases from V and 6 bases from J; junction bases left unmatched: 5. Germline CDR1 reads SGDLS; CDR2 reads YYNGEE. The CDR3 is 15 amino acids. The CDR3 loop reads CASSVVGAGSGELFF. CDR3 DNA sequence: TGTGCCAGCAGCGTAGTAGGAGCGGGGTCCGGGGAGCTGTTTTTT.